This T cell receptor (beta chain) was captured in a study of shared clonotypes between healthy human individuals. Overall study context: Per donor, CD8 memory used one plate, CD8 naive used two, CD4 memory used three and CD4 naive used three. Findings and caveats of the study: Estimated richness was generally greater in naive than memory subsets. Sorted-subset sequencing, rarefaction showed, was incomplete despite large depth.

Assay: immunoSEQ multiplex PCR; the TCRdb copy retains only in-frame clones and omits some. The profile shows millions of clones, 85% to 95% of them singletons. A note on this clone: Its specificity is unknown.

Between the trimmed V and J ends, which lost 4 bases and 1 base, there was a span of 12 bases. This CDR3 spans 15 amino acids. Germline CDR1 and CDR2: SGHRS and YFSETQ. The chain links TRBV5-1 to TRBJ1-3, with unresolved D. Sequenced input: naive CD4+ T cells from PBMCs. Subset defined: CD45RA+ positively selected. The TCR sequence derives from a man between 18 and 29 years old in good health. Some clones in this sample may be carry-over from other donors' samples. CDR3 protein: CASSPNPGSGNTIYF. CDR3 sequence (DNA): TGCGCCAGCAGCCCTAACCCAGGTTCTGGAAACACCATATATTTT.